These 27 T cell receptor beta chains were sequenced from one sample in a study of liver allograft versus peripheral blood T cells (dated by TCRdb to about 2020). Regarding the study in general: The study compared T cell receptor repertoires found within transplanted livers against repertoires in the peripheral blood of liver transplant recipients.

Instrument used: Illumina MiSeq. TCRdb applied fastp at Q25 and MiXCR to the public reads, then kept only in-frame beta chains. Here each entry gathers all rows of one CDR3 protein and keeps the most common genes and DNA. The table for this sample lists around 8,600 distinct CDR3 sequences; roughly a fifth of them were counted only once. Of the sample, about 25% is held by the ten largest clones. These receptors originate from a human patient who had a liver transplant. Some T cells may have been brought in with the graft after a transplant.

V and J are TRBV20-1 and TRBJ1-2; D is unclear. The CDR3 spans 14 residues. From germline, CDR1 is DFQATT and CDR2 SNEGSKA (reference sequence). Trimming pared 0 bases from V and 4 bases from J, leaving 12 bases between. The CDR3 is CSARDSRGSYGYTF. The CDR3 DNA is TGCAGTGCTAGAGATTCTCGGGGTAGCTATGGCTACACCTTC.

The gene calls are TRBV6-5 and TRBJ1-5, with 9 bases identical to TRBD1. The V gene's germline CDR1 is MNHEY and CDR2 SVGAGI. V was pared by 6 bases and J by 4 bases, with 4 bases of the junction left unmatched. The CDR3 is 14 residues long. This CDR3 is CASSPGTGNQPQHF. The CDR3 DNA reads TGTGCCAGCAGCCCTGGGACAGGGAATCAGCCCCAGCATTTT.

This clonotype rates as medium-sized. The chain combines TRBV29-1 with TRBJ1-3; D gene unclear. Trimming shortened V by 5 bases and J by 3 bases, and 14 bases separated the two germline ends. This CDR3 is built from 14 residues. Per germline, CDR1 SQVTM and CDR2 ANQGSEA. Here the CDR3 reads CSVSGHQSGNTIYF. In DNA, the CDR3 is TGCAGCGTTAGTGGGCACCAGAGTGGAAACACCATATATTTT.

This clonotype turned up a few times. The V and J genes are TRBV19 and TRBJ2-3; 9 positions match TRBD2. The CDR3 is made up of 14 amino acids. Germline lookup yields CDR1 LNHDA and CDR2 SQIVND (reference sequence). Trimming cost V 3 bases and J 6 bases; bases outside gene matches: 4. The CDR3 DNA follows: TGTGCCAGTAGTATTAGCGGGGGCAAGGATACGCAGTATTTT. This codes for CASSISGGKDTQYF.

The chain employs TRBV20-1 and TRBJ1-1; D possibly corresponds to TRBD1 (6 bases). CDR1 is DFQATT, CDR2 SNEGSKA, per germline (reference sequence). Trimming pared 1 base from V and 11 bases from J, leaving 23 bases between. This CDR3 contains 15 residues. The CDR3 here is CSARALGQSRGLAFF. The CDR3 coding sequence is TGCAGTGCTAGAGCCTTAGGACAGTCCCGCGGGTTGGCTTTCTTT.

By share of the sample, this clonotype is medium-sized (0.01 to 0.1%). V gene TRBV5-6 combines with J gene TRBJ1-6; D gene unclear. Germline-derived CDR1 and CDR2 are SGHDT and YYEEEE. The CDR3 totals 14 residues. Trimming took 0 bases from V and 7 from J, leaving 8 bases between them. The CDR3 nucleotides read TGTGCCAGCAGCTTGGGCGCGGGAAATTCACCCCTCCACTTT. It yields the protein CASSLGAGNSPLHF.

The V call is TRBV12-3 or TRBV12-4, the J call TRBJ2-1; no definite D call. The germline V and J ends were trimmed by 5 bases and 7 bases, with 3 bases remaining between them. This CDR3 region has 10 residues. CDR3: CASSGNEQFF. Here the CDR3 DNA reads TGTGCCAGCAGTGGGAATGAGCAGTTCTTC.

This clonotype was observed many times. CDR3 sequence reads: CASSPEGSSYEQYF. CDR3 coding DNA: TGTGCCAGCAGCCCCGAGGGGAGCTCCTACGAGCAGTACTTC. The chain combines TRBV9 with TRBJ2-7, with D perhaps assigned TRBD1 or TRBD2 (5 bases each). V lost 4 bases and J 0 bases, leaving 11 bases between the germline ends. Germline loops: CDR1 SGDLS, CDR2 YYNGEE. The CDR3 is 14 amino acids.

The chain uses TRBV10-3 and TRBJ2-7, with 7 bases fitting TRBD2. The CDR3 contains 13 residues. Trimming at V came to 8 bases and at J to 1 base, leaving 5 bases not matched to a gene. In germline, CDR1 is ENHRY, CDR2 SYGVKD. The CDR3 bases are TGTGCCATCGGGGAGGGGCAGTCCTACGAGCAGTACTTC. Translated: CAIGEGQSYEQYF.

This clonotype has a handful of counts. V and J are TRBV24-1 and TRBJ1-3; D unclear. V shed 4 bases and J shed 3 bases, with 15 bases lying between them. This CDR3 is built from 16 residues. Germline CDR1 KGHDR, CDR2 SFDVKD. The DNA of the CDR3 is TGTGCCACCAGTGACCGGGGTTCCCTCGGTGGAAACACCATATATTTT. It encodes CATSDRGSLGGNTIYF.

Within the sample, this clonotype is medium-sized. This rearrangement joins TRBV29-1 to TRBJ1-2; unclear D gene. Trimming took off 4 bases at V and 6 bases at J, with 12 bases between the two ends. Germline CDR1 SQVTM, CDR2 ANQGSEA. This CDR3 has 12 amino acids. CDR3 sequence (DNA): TGCAGCGTTGTCGTTACGCCAGATGGCTACACCTTC. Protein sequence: CSVVVTPDGYTF.

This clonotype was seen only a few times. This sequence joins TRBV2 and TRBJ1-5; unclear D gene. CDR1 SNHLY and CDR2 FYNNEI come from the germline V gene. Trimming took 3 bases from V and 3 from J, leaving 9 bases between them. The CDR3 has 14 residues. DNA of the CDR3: TGTGCCAGCAGTGAGGGGAGGTTCAATCAGCCCCAGCATTTT. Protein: CASSEGRFNQPQHF.

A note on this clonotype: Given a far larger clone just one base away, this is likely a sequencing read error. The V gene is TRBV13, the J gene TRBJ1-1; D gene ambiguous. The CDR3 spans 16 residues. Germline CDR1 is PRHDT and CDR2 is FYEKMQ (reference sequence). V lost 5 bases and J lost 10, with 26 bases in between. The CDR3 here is CASSEQRISIPTRAFF. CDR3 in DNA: TGTGCCAGCAGCGAGCAGAGAATAAGTATCCCCACAAGAGCTTTCTTT.

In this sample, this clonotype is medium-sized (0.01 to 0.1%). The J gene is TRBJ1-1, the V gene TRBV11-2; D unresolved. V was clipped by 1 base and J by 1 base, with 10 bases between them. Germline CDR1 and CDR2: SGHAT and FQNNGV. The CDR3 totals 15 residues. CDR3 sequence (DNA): TGTGCCAGCAGCTTAGTTGAGAGTTCGAACACTGAAGCTTTCTTT. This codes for CASSLVESSNTEAFF.

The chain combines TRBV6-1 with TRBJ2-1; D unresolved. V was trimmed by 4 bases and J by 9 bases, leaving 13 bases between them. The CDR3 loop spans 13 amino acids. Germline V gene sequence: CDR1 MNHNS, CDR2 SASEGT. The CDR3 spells CASSGWSPGEQFF. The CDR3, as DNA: TGTGCCAGCAGTGGCTGGTCCCCAGGTGAGCAGTTCTTC.

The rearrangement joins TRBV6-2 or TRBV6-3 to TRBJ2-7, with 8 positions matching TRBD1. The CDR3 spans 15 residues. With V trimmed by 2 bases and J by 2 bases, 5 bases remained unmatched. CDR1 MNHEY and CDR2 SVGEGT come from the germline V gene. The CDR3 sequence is CASSYEAGGTYEQYF. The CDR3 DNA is TGTGCCAGCAGTTACGAAGCAGGGGGCACCTACGAGCAGTACTTC.

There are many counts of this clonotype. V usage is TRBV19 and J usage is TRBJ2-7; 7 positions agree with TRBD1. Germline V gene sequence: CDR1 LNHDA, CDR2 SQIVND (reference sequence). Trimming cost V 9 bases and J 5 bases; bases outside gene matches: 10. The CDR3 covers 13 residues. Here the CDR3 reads CASRQGQQDEQYF. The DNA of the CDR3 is TGTGCCAGCCGACAGGGTCAACAAGACGAGCAGTACTTC.

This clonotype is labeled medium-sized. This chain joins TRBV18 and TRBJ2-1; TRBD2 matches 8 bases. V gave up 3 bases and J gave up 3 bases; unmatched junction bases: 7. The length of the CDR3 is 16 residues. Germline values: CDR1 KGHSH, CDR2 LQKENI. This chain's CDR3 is CASSPPGGALYNEQFF. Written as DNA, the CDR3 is TGTGCCAGCTCACCCCCGGGGGGGGCCCTCTACAATGAGCAGTTCTTC.

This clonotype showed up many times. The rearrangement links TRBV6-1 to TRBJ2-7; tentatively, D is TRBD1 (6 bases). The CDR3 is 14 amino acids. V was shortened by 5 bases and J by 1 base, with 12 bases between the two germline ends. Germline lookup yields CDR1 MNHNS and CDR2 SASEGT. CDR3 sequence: CASSLSTGSYEQYF. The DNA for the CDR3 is TGTGCCAGCAGTCTTTCGACAGGATCCTACGAGCAGTACTTC.

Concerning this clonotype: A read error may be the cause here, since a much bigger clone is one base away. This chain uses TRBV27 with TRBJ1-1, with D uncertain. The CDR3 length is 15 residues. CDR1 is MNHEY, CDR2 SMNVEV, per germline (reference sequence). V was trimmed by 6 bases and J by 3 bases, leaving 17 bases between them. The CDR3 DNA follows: TGTGCCAGCAGCACCCGGGTAGGGCTCGACACTGAAGCTTTCTTT. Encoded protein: CASSTRVGLDTEAFF.

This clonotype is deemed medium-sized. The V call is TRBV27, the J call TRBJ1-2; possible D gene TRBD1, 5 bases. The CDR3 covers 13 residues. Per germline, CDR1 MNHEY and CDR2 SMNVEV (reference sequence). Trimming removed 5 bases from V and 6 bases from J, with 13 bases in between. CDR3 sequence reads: CASSTGAFDGYTF. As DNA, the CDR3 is TGTGCCAGCAGTACCGGGGCGTTCGATGGCTACACCTTC.

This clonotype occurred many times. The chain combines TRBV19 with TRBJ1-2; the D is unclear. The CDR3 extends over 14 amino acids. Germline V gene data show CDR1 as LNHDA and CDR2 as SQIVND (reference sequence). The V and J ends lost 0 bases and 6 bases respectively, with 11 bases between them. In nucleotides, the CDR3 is TGTGCCAGTAGTATAGATAGTAGCAAAAATGGCTACACCTTC. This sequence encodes CASSIDSSKNGYTF.

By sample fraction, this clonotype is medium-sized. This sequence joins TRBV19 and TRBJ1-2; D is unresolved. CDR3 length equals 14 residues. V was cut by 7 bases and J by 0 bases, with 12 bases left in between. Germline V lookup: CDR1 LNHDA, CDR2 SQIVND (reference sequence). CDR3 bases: TGTGCCAGTACCCCAGTTTTTCCTAACTATGGCTACACCTTC. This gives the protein CASTPVFPNYGYTF.

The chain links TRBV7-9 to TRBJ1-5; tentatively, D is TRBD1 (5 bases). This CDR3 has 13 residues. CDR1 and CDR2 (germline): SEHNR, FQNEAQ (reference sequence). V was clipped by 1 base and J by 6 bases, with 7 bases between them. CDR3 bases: TGTGCCAGCAGCTTAGGGGGGAGTCAGCCCCAGCATTTT. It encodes CASSLGGSQPQHF.

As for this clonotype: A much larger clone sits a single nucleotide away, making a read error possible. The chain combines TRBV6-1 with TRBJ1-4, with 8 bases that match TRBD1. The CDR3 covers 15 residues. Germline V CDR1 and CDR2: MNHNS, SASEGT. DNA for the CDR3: TGTGCCAACAGTGAAAAGACAGGGGAAAGTGAAAAACTGTTTTTT. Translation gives CANSEKTGESEKLFF.

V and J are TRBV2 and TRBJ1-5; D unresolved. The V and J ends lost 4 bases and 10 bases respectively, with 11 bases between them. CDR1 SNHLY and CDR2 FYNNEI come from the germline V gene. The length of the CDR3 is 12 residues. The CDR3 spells CASSAGLLPQHF. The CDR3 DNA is TGTGCCAGCAGTGCCGGACTCTTACCCCAGCATTTT. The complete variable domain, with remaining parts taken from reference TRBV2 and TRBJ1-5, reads EPEVTQTPSHQVTQMGQEVILRCVPISNHLYFYWYRQILGQKVEFLVSFYNNEISEKSEIFDDQFSVERPDGSNFTLKIRSTKLEDSAMYFCASSAGLLPQHFGDGTRLSIL.

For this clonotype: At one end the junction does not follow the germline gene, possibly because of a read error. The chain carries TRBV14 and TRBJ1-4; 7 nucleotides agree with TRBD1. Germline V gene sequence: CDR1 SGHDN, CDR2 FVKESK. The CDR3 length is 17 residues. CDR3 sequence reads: CASSQARGPATNEKLFF. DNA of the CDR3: TGTGCCAGCAGTCAAGCTAGGGGGCCTGCAACTAATGAAAAACTGTTTTTT.